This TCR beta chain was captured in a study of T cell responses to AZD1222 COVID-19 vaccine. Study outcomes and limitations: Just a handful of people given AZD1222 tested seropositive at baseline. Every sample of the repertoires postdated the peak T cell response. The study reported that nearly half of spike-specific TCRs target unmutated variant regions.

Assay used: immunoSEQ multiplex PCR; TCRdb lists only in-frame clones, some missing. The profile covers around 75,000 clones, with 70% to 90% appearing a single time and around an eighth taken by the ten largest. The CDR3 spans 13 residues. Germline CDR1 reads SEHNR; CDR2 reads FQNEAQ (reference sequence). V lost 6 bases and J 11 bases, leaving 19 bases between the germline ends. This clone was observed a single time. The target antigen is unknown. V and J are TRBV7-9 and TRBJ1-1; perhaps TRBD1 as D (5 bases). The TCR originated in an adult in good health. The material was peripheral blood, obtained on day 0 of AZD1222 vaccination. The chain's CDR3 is CASRGTGAQVAFF. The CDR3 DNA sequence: TGTGCCAGCAGGGGGACTGGCGCACAGGTGGCTTTCTTT.